This T cell receptor beta chain emerged from a study of T cells in women clearing cervical HPV infection (dated by TCRdb to the late 2010s). Notes on the research overall: Cases were 25 women with histologically confirmed HPV16-related CIN3 or worse, including 2 invasive cancers. The controls were 25 or so women whose single incident HPV16 infection cleared within 12 months with no development of precancer or cancer. Case blood was taken at the visit when the lesion was first identified, whereas control blood was taken when infection was no longer detected. Among cases, blood sampling occurred a median of about 160 days after lesion detection, with an interquartile range of about 80 to 200 days. Because only a few women had HLA typing data, the possibility that HLA type acted as a confounder could not be ruled out. The exploratory proof-of-principle case-control study was nested within the Guanacaste HPV Natural History Study in Costa Rica and compared TCR repertoires across cervical HPV16 outcomes. Cases were matched to controls by age within five years and by the year the sample was collected. Cases had a median age of approximately 34 years and controls had a median age of approximately 37, with no significant differences in baseline characteristics. In the parent cohort, some 10,000 women aged 18 or older were enrolled in Guanacaste, Costa Rica, during about 1993 to 1995 and were followed for 6 to 7 years. Five blinded duplicates per group were added as quality controls, so that approximately 60 samples were obtained: 50 or so participants and 10 replicates.

CDR1 SNHLY and CDR2 FYNNEI are derived from the germline V gene. The CDR3 numbers 19 residues from cysteine through phenylalanine. The DNA shown is the part of the CDR3 that was read: 48 bases, in frame from base 1. V is reduced by 5 bases and J by 9 bases, leaving a spacing of 32 bases between them. Every participant had a single incident cervical HPV16 infection, and prevalent HPV16 infections were excluded. Cervical HPV DNA was detected by MY09/MY11 PCR, and genotyping was performed by dot-blot hybridization. Fifteen mL of heparinized blood was centrifuged, after which the buffy coat was aliquoted, frozen at -30 degrees C, and then stored at -80 degrees C. QIAGEN kits were used to extract genomic DNA from the buffy coat specimens. Regarding this clone: It lacks a known antigen. With the read ending 3 residues before the CDR3 end, the germline J gene is used to fill in that end.

Here is what the overall study found, with its caveats: Random forest classifiers combining richness and V gene abundances distinguished cases from controls with an estimated AUC of 0.83. The cross-sectional design could not show whether associations preceded infection or resulted from it; effector/memory subsets and HPV-specific T cells were not isolated. Because the number of T cells per sample was unknown, the richness differences could reflect varying T-cell content rather than repertoire biology. CIN3+ cases had significantly higher TCR repertoire richness than controls across sequencing depths, but evenness did not differ between the groups. Lower TRBV6-7 relative abundance was observed in cases than in controls (around 0.11% versus 0.15%; Bonferroni P = 0.0008).

TCR beta CDR3 regions were amplified by multiplex PCR using the immunoSEQ assay from an average of 1200 ng genomic DNA per sample. The assay corrected primer bias using a complete synthetic TCR repertoire to establish an amplification baseline. The amplicons were sequenced using the Illumina platform. Under the source paper's analysis protocol: Sequences were error-corrected by clustering with frequency ratios and a modified nearest-neighbor algorithm, then analyzed in the immunoSEQ Analyzer with IMGT gene definitions. At each rarefaction depth, TCR richness and evenness were averaged across 20 rarefaction repeats, and samples with fewer sequences than that depth were excluded. V, D and J gene relative abundances were compared between groups with Wilcoxon rank sum tests, applying FDR correction. For the blinded duplicates, the intraclass correlation was 90% to 97% for TCR richness and averaged about 75% across more than 60 gene segments. In its TCRdb copy, this immuneACCESS table keeps in-frame sequences only and misses some clones. Where compared with another copy, unresolved V genes explain less than half of these, and the others have no known cause. That table gives V, J and clone size, and the DNA gave D and trimming. The table held for this sample gives fewer than 50,000 clones. Of the sample, approximately 1.2% is held by the ten largest clones.

Input material: blood buffy coat. This chain joins TRBV2 to TRBJ2-1; the D call could be TRBD1 or TRBD2, with each sharing 11 bases. This TCR came from a woman aged 18-70 years with a cervical HPV16 infection that either progressed to CIN3+ or cleared (not recorded which). The CDR3: CASSRTGGGSGRVRGEQFF. CDR3 DNA, as far as it was read: TGTGCCAGCAGTAGGACAGGGGGCGGTAGCGGGAGGGTCCGTGGTGAG.